This T cell receptor beta chain was found in a study of early T cells in non-severe SARS-CoV-2 infection. Study-level background: Sequencing input comprised bulk RNA from unsorted whole blood; chain pairing was not available.

cDNA molecules, individually, were tagged with unique molecular identifiers. TCRdb re-called the 5' RACE reads through MiXCR, storing one row per CDR3 protein. This table holds 75,000 to 100,000 distinct CDR3 sequences, about 15% found once. The CDR3 loop spans 15 amino acids. J gave up 0 bases and V 8 bases, and 9 bases lay outside the gene matches. Germline-derived CDR1 and CDR2 are MDHEN and SYDVKM. The sequence came from an adult who was a healthcare worker with PCR-confirmed SARS-CoV-2 infection or an uninfected control (not recorded which). The sequenced material came from whole blood. V usage is TRBV28 and J usage is TRBJ2-7; TRBD2 aligns across 8 bases. The DNA for the CDR3 is TGTGCCAGCCTACCGACCAGCGGGAGCTCCTACGAGCAGTACTTC. This encodes CASLPTSGSSYEQYF. The variable domain in full, completed from reference TRBV28 and TRBJ2-7, reads DVKVTQSSRYLVKRTGEKVFLECVQDMDHENMFWYRQDPGLGLRLIYFSYDVKMKEKGDIPEGYSVSREKKERFSLILESASTNQTSMYLCASLPTSGSSYEQYFGPGTRLTVT.